A selection of T cell receptor beta chains follows, all from one sample in a study. TCRdb re-called the RT-PCR reads through MiXCR, storing one row per CDR3 protein. The sample holds 650,000 to 800,000 distinct CDR3 sequences, 14% seen once. The specimen sequenced was memory CD4+ T cells from blood. Source of these receptors: a female donor in good health, serving as a healthy control. The CDR3 runs from the conserved cysteine through the conserved F or W. The order of the fields is CDR3 protein, CDR3 DNA, J gene, D gene, V gene, clone size. D genes are given only for firm matches. Clone size is given for some rows only: seen once, a few or many times, or a class if the clone is expanded.

CASSKNTQETQYF,TGTGCCAGCAGTAAGAACACACAAGAGACCCAGTACTTC,TRBJ2-5,-,TRBV12-3/TRBV12-4,many
CASSYSSRGNYGYTF,TGTGCCAGCAGTTACTCGTCCCGCGGGAACTATGGCTACACCTTC,TRBJ1-2,-,TRBV6-5,many
CASSRRGVDSPLHF,TGCGCCAGCAGCCGGCGAGGGGTAGATTCACCCCTCCACTTT,TRBJ1-6,-,TRBV5-1,few
CASSLNRNSPLHF,TGTGCCAGCAGTTTAAATCGTAATTCACCCCTCCACTTT,TRBJ1-6,-,TRBV27,-
CASEASVISYNEQFF,TGTGCCAGCGAAGCTAGCGTGATCTCCTACAATGAGCAGTTCTTC,TRBJ2-1,-,TRBV6-1,-
CASSLWGPEDGYTF,TGCGCCAGCAGCTTGTGGGGCCCCGAGGATGGCTACACCTTC,TRBJ1-2,-,TRBV5-1,many
CASSRTGLSETQYF,TGTGCCAGCAGCCGGACCGGCCTCAGCGAGACCCAGTACTTC,TRBJ2-5,-,TRBV7-2,-
CASRSLEVTDTQYF,TGTGCCAGCAGGTCCCTAGAGGTAACAGATACGCAGTATTTT,TRBJ2-3,-,TRBV6-2/TRBV6-3,few
CASSTDRAGGYTF,TGTGCCAGCAGTACCGACAGGGCGGGAGGCTACACCTTC,TRBJ1-2,TRBD1,TRBV6-6,-
CSADRSQGYSYEQYF,TGCAGTGCGGACCGGAGCCAGGGGTATTCCTACGAGCAGTACTTC,TRBJ2-7,-,TRBV20-1,few
CASTLAENTGELFF,TGCGCCAGCACACTAGCGGAGAACACCGGGGAGCTGTTTTTT,TRBJ2-2,TRBD2,TRBV4-3,many
CASSINTGQETQYF,TGTGCCAGCAGCATTAATACAGGGCAAGAGACCCAGTACTTC,TRBJ2-5,-,TRBV11-1,-
CAISNPGRGTDTQYF,TGTGCCATCAGTAACCCGGGACGGGGCACAGATACGCAGTATTTT,TRBJ2-3,-,TRBV10-3,many
CATAGYNEQFF,TGTGCCACCGCAGGGTACAATGAGCAGTTCTTC,TRBJ2-1,-,TRBV15,few
CASSPWTSGRANPYNEQFF,TGTGCCAGCAGCCCTTGGACTAGCGGGAGGGCCAACCCCTACAATGAGCAGTTCTTC,TRBJ2-1,TRBD2,TRBV9,many
CAIGTGESGGELFF,TGTGCCATCGGGACAGGGGAGAGTGGCGGGGAGCTGTTTTTT,TRBJ2-2,TRBD1,TRBV10-3,-
CASSMRTGYTGELFF,TGTGCCAGCAGCATGAGGACAGGGTACACCGGGGAGCTGTTTTTT,TRBJ2-2,TRBD1,TRBV7-2,-